This is a list of T cell receptor beta chains from one sample in a study of shared clonotypes between healthy human individuals. Measured with immunoSEQ multiplex PCR; TCRdb has only the in-frame clones, and not every one. The sample lists some 2,500,000 clones; over 85% were seen once. Sequencing was performed on naive CD4+ T cells from PBMCs. The origin of the receptors is a man in his late teens or twenties in good health. Some clones in this sample may be carry-over from other donors' samples. Both conserved end residues are part of each CDR3. Each record gives: V gene, J gene, D gene, clone size, CDR3 DNA, CDR3 protein. A D gene is named only where the DNA matches it firmly. The size entry is marked missing in some rows and otherwise reads once, few, many or a size class.

>TRBV27|TRBJ2-7|TRBD2|NA
TGTGCCAGCAGTTTATCGCCCCTTAGCGGGAGGGCCTACGAGCAGTACTTC
CASSLSPLSGRAYEQYF
>TRBV28|TRBJ2-3|NA|NA
TGTGCCAGCAGGGTTGGGGCAAGGGATACGCAGTATTTT
CASRVGARDTQYF
>TRBV19|TRBJ2-2|TRBD2|once
TGTGCCAGTAACCAACTAGCGGGGGCCACCGGGGAGCTGTTTTTT
CASNQLAGATGELFF
>TRBV5-1|TRBJ1-3|NA|NA
TGCGCCAGCAGCTCCAGGGGAGATGGAAACACCATATATTTT
CASSSRGDGNTIYF
>TRBV7-8|TRBJ2-5|TRBD2|NA
TGTGCCAGCAGCTTAGGGCTAGCGGGAGAGGGGGAGACCCAGTACTTC
CASSLGLAGEGETQYF
>TRBV27|TRBJ1-2|NA|NA
TGTGCCAGCAGTTTTCAGGGTCCCCGCTATGGCTACACCTTC
CASSFQGPRYGYTF
>TRBV27|TRBJ1-1|NA|NA
TGTGCCAGCAGGAACACTGAAGCTTTCTTT
CASRNTEAFF
>TRBV6-6|TRBJ2-7|NA|NA
TGTGCCAGCAGTTCTGGGCTTCTCTACGAGCAGTACTTC
CASSSGLLYEQYF
>TRBV7-3|TRBJ1-4|NA|NA
TGTGCCAGCACCGCCGAGGGGGTGCGGAATGAAAAACTGTTTTTT
CASTAEGVRNEKLFF
>TRBV28|TRBJ1-4|NA|once
TGTGCCAGCACCCAGGGCGGGGAAAAACTGTTTTTT
CASTQGGEKLFF
>TRBV28|TRBJ1-3|NA|once
TGTGCCAGCGGTCCCGGCGCTGGAAACACCATATATTTT
CASGPGAGNTIYF
>TRBV5-4|TRBJ2-5|TRBD1|NA
TGTGCCAGCAGCCAGGACAGGGGGCTTCTCCAAGAGACCCAGTACTTC
CASSQDRGLLQETQYF
>TRBV29-1|TRBJ1-2|NA|NA
TGCAGCGTGGGGGGGATCCTTAGAGACTATGGCTACACCTTC
CSVGGILRDYGYTF
>TRBV7-2|TRBJ1-2|NA|NA
TGTGCCAGCAGCTCAACAGAATACTATGGCTACACCTTC
CASSSTEYYGYTF
>TRBV28|TRBJ2-1|TRBD2|NA
TGTGCCAGCCTAATTAGCGGGAGTAGTGGTGAGCAGTTCTTC
CASLISGSSGEQFF
>TRBV28|TRBJ2-2|NA|NA
TGTGCCAGCAGTTTATTCCGGGACACCGGGGAGCTGTTTTTT
CASSLFRDTGELFF
>TRBV7-3|TRBJ2-1|NA|NA
TGTGCCAGCAGCTCCCCGCACAATGAGCAGTTCTTC
CASSSPHNEQFF
>TRBV5-1|TRBJ2-1|TRBD1|NA
TGCGCCAGCAGCTTGTTAGGGGGCTTCTACAATGAGCAGTTCTTC
CASSLLGGFYNEQFF
>TRBV11-2|TRBJ2-2|TRBD2|NA
TGTGCCAGCAGCTTAGGCGGGGGCACCGGGGAGCTGTTTTTT
CASSLGGGTGELFF
>TRBV7-3|TRBJ2-3|TRBD1|NA
TGTGCCAGCAGCCCCGGGACAGGGAGAACAGATACGCAGTATTTT
CASSPGTGRTDTQYF
>TRBV7-2|TRBJ1-5|NA|NA
TGTGCCAGCAGCGTGACCGGGCTCGCCAATCAGCCCCAGCATTTT
CASSVTGLANQPQHF
>TRBV6-1|TRBJ1-5|TRBD1|NA
TGTGCCAGCAGTGCAGGGGGTGGCAATCAGCCCCAGCATTTT
CASSAGGGNQPQHF
>TRBV25-1|TRBJ1-3|NA|NA
TGTGCCAGCAGTGAATGGGGCAGATACTCTGGAAACACCATATATTTT
CASSEWGRYSGNTIYF
>TRBV5-1|TRBJ2-3|NA|once
TGCGCCAGCAGCTTGGCCGGTCCGGTGGCAGATACGCAGTATTTT
CASSLAGPVADTQYF
>TRBV6-1|TRBJ1-2|TRBD1|few
TGTGCCAGCAGTGAAACAGGGGGCGGACAGCTCAGCTACACCTTC
CASSETGGGQLSYTF
>TRBV4-3|TRBJ2-1|TRBD2|NA
TGCGCCAGCAGCCGGACTAGCGGGAGCTCTTTGTACAATGAGCAGTTCTTC
CASSRTSGSSLYNEQFF
>TRBV7-6|TRBJ1-2|NA|NA
TGTGCCAGCAGCAAACGTCCGGGAACGCTCTATGGCTACACCTTC
CASSKRPGTLYGYTF
>TRBV6-5|TRBJ2-7|TRBD1|NA
TGTGCCAGCAGCCGTGGACAGGGTGTGTCGTACGAGCAGTACTTC
CASSRGQGVSYEQYF
>TRBV18|TRBJ2-3|TRBD2|NA
TGTGCCAGCTCATCACGCCCTAGCGGGAGGGCCGATGCAGATACGCAGTATTTT
CASSSRPSGRADADTQYF
>TRBV28|TRBJ1-1|NA|NA
TGTGCCAGCAGTTCCTGGCCTGAAGCTTTCTTT
CASSSWPEAFF
>TRBV18|TRBJ2-2|NA|NA
TGTGCCAGCTCGCTCGGGACGACCGGGGAGCTGTTTTTT
CASSLGTTGELFF
>TRBV28|TRBJ2-6|NA|NA
TGTGCCAGCAGTCCCGGATCTGGGGCCAACGTCCTGACTTTC
CASSPGSGANVLTF
>TRBV5-4|TRBJ2-5|TRBD2|NA
TGTGCCAGCAGCTTGCGGGGGGAGGAGACCCAGTACTTC
CASSLRGEETQYF